This T cell receptor beta chain was recorded in a study of tumor-infiltrating lymphocytes in primary liver carcinoma. Study results and caveats: The overlap of tumor-adjacent and tumor-blood pairs was smaller than that of tumor region pairs. When set against blood, tumors had a significantly higher top-250-clone fraction (p = 0.039).

TCR beta cDNA was reverse-transcribed from roughly 0.45 ug of total RNA. The reaction used a constant-region primer and ProtoScript II reverse transcriptase. Construction of TCR beta libraries relied on three successive nested multiplex PCR rounds employing slightly modified ARM-PCR. Amplification in the first two PCR rounds was performed using TRBV1-TRBV30 forward primers and a C-beta reverse primer for around 9 cycles each. Via MiXCR, TCRdb re-called the multiplex PCR reads, giving one row per CDR3 protein. This sample carries approximately 190,000 distinct CDR3 sequences, around four fifths of them seen once, and the ten largest clones take 15% to 20%. On this clonotype: Its antigen remains unidentified.

From around 18-30 mg of unsorted bulk tissue, DNA and RNA were co-extracted together. The sampling covered five separate regions of each tumor. Trimming shortened V by 2 bases and J by 13 bases, and 24 bases separated the two germline ends. The CDR3 consists of 16 residues. This rearrangement joins TRBV12-3 or TRBV12-4 to TRBJ2-4; tentative D call: TRBD1 (6 bases). The sequencing sample was made of tumor tissue from primary liver carcinoma. The sequence derives from a man aged 35 to 55 with primary liver carcinoma and hepatitis B virus infection. The CDR3 DNA sequence: TGTGCCAGCAGTTTATGGGGGCAATGGAGATCCTACGTGCAGTACTTC. Amino acid sequence: CASSLWGQWRSYVQYF.